This T cell receptor beta chain appears in the sequencing data of a study of T cell responses to AZD1222 COVID-19 vaccine (dated by TCRdb to the early 2020s). Describing the broader study: A total of just over 230 trial participants underwent TCR sequencing, of whom about 200 had received two doses of AZD1222 and some 26 had received two doses of the MenACWY control vaccine. Trial participants were enrolled by age into subgroups of 18-55, 56-69 and 70-plus years, and approximately 150, 30 and 60 TCR-sequenced participants, respectively, were included in these subgroups. Study-level results and caveats: Epitopes outside the regions mutated in the B.1.351 and B.1.1.7 variants were reportedly recognized by nearly half of the unique spike-specific TCRs. Conclusions about previously exposed vaccinees are limited because only five to seven AZD1222 recipients were SARS-CoV-2 seropositive at baseline. Because no day 14 peak-response samples were available, repertoires were characterized only after the peak T cell response. The 56-69-year group was small, and its depth increase did not reach significance, likely because of low power. After two AZD1222 doses, spike-specific TCR breadth and depth were significantly higher than at day 0 and than in MenACWY recipients. CD4 TCRs associated with the vaccine covered the entire spike protein, and the dominant responses were in regions 160-218 and 743-854. Participants were mostly white British and included more females than males, and it was suggested by the authors that clonal diversity may have been underestimated.

The CDR3 regions of human TCRbeta chains were subjected to immunosequencing. The paper's data handling went like this. Repertoire TCRs were checked for matches against a reference library of SARS-CoV-2-specific TCRs that had been generated using the MIRA antigen-specificity platform. Breadth meant the fraction of unique TCRs that were SARS-CoV-2-associated, whereas depth meant the fraction of total T cells that were SARS-CoV-2-associated. Each spike-specific TCR was assigned to its reactive spike region and to a CD4 or CD8 class using the MIRA data. Log10-transformed breadth and depth values were compared by one-way ANOVA with Sidak's multiple comparisons tests. The clones in this table, taken by TCRdb from immuneACCESS, are in-frame only. Not every clone is retained; where verified, under half of the shortfall comes from an unresolved V gene, and the cause of the rest is unknown. V, J and clone size are those of that table, while D and trimming were read from the DNA. Across this sample there are some 60,000 clones, with over 60% seen only once. The top ten clonotypes cover less than 4% of the sample.

V gives up 7 bases and J gives up 1 base, and the segment between their germline ends measures 12 bases. From its cysteine to its phenylalanine, the CDR3 spans 14 amino acids. Of the read, only the CDR3 DNA is kept; its 42 bases are in frame from base 1. Sequences LNHDA (CDR1) and SQIVND (CDR2) are obtained from the germline V gene (reference sequence). The time point label for this specimen denotes: about 28 days (+/-7) after the second vaccine dose. AZD1222 recipients whose second dose came at about 4 weeks and those whose second dose came at about 12 weeks were combined into one group, since spike-specific TCR depth and breadth did not differ between the two schedules. Samples from vaccinated people were obtained from the UK trials COV001 and COV002, which included a single-blind randomized controlled phase 2/3 trial of AZD1222 (ChAdOx1 nCoV-19) in healthy adults. Trial participant PBMC samples were collected at day 0 and day 28 after the second dose for TCRbeta chain sequencing.

This clone registers as medium-sized (0.01 to 0.1%) within its sample. The antigen it recognizes is unknown. The sample holds no much larger clone one base away, and base qualities are not on file. The sequence derives from an adult who received the AZD1222 COVID-19 vaccine. Sequenced here: peripheral blood, sampled 28 days after the second AZD1222 dose. The rearranged chain carries TRBV19 and TRBJ2-3; the D gene is unclear. The CDR3 in this case is CASTSAAGTDTQYF. The sequenced DNA is TGTGCCAGTACGAGCGCAGCTGGCACAGATACGCAGTATTTT.